Sequencing of this T cell receptor beta chain was carried out in a study of cytomegalovirus exposure and HLA in healthy donors (dated by TCRdb to about 2017). In terms of the full investigation: According to an earlier analysis of 587 of the donors, 150 million to 200 million T cells yielded 95 million to 140 million unique TCR beta sequences and about 300 Gb of sequence data. The genetic ancestry cluster associated with self-reported Caucasian donors included 81% of the 300 to 400 genotyped donors. The T cell repertoires of under 700 subjects were profiled by immunosequencing and related to cytomegalovirus serostatus. High-throughput TCR immunosequencing, statistical association of individual TCRs with disease status, and machine learning were combined to predict cytomegalovirus infection status. The later analysis used no new phenotypic data to find candidate immune exposures, relying instead on TCR beta sequences and their occurrence across donors. In a later genetic analysis, genome-wide SNP genotypes for about 55% of the roughly 700 donors were used, and that subset was treated as a discovery cohort. Donor age, sex, ethnicity and CMV serostatus were collected together with the repertoire data. Approximately 310 gigabases of sequencing data and 70 million to 100 million unique TCR sequences made up an early release that covered several hundred HLA-typed donors. In addition to the first cohort of 666 subjects, a separate validation cohort of 120 different subjects was used. Among 300 to 500 genotyped donors of the cohort, an average of roughly 230,000 unique TCR beta nucleotide sequences was sequenced per donor, of which about 19% were non-productive. Roughly 5 DR-DQ haplotypes were handled as single units for association and clustering because linkage in the cohort was strong. All discovery cohort repertoires had been generated on a single sequencing platform. In a later analysis, previously published TCR beta repertoires from 550 to 750 donors were re-analyzed and high-resolution HLA genotyping was added so that TCR occurrence patterns could be studied. Class I and class II HLA loci were covered by the typing at four-digit resolution. The number of donors typed differed by locus, with roughly 629-640 for A, B, C, DRB1 and DQB1, approximately 500 for DQA1, 606 for DPA1, and about 450 for DPB1. An earlier analysis of 500 to 750 of the donors applied high-throughput TCR beta sequencing to assess whether each TCR beta V gene segment acted as functional or pseudogenic. The aim of the study was to test whether cataloging public T cell receptors could identify signatures of past pathogen exposure. Broad study findings and their caveats: The authors suggested that the approach could potentially be extended to other disease states and immunological phenotypes. Linkage disequilibrium might explain the correlated functional status among segregating V segments, but an unknown experimental factor could not be ruled out. In a later analysis, HLA-associated TCR beta chains were found to be more clonally expanded and to have lower generation probabilities than equally common non-associated chains. The classifier was reported to diagnose cytomegalovirus status with high specificity and sensitivity in both the original and validation cohorts. In a later analysis, most CMV-associated TCR beta chains were found to appear HLA-restricted, with HLA associations seemingly driven largely by CMV exposure. In vitro tests confirmed that three of the cytomegalovirus-associated TCR beta chains recognize cytomegalovirus antigens. Because HLA typing was unavailable for some donors at each locus, only the typed subset was used in association tests. A later analysis associated 16,951 TCR beta sequences with specific HLA alleles at a false discovery rate of 0.05. Immune exposure information for the cohort was limited to CMV serostatus. A later genetic analysis associated a missense DCLRE1C variant with V-gene and J-gene trimming of TCR beta chains, and an independent cohort replicated the association. About 17 rarely observed V segments, including chromosome 9 orphons, were excluded from the earlier analysis of several hundred of the donors because counts were too low. Assigning TCR associations to individual alleles was difficult when HLA alleles, especially DR and DQ, strongly co-occurred. Several of the top co-occurrence clusters appeared to be linked to parvovirus B19, influenza, CMV and Epstein-Barr virus, according to a later analysis. Some IMGT-functional V segments, including TRBV6-2 and TRBV6-3, could not be distinguished by the 87-base-pair reads and were therefore excluded. The study listed 150 to 200 TCR beta chains as associated with cytomegalovirus. A later genetic analysis reported fewer N-insertions in productive TCRs among donors in an Asian-associated ancestry cluster than the approximately 700-donor mean. The presence/absence analyses assumed that sequencing depth was roughly uniform across donors, and that assumption may not be true. Only TCR beta chains were sequenced in this cohort, and the absence of alpha or paired-chain data limited detectable features. A cluster of highly shared sequence variants was judged likely to be a technical artifact of the sequencing pipeline. Across donors, most TCR sequences were observed very rarely, whereas some public TCRs were present in many individuals. A further reported finding was that TCR beta sequences accurately predicted the HLA-A and HLA-B alleles for most subjects in the first cohort. In an earlier analysis of fewer than 700 of the donors, most TCR beta V segments appeared in productive rearrangements about 87% or about 30% of the time, broadly matching IMGT annotations. A later analysis found that TCR association rates varied across HLA loci, with DRB1 alleles showing the most associated TCRs and HLA-C alleles the fewest.

The cohort was made up of under 800 healthy bone marrow donors. At the time of sampling, every cohort member was nominally healthy, though immune exposures that went unrecorded were likely present. The donor was CMV seronegative and belonged to the group of 352 seronegative cohort members. Each donor provided a peripheral blood sample, and peripheral blood mononuclear cells were used for TCR beta sequencing. The Qiagen DNeasy Blood Extraction Kit was used to extract genomic DNA from the blood cell samples. Comment on this clone: Its recognized antigen is unknown. There are no base qualities to consult, and no much larger clone falls within one base.

Libraries were prepared through the immunoSEQ multiplex PCR assay. For the multiplex PCR, a mixture combining 60 forward primers for TCR Vbeta segments and 13 reverse primers for TCR Jbeta segments was used. The CDR3 region of rearranged TCR beta genes was amplified from genomic DNA with a multiplex PCR assay. The amplified TCR beta libraries were sequenced on the Illumina HiSeq System as 87-base-pair reads. The authors' analysis ran thus. In a later analysis, tens of millions of unique TCR beta chains were counted across the 690 or so repertoires, and around 10 million of these chains were shared by at least two donors. To remove PCR and sequencing errors, raw reads were error-corrected and collapsed into unique sequences using a nearest-neighbor algorithm that merged closely related sequences. V, D and J gene segments were assigned by aligning CDR3 sequences to IMGT reference sequences. For a sequence to be retained, a match of at least six nucleotides to both a V gene segment and a J gene segment was required. Rearrangements were classified as productive when the CDR3 lacked stop codons and remained in frame with V and J, and all other rearrangements were classified as non-productive. CDR3 was defined by IMGT convention, running from the second conserved V-encoded cysteine to the conserved J-encoded phenylalanine. In an earlier analysis of more than 550 of the donors, sequences lacking an unambiguous match to a single V gene segment were excluded. An earlier analysis of some 500 of the donors classified V segments as functional when productive rearrangements were above 56.7% and as segregating when the standard deviation between donors was above 5%. A statistical classification framework was built to diagnose cytomegalovirus status from the catalog of TCR beta chain sequences. In a later analysis, TCR nucleotide sequences were compared against IMGT/GENE-DB human TR gene sequences so that V and J genes could be assigned. Using the TCRdist pipeline, a later analysis assigned CDR3 sequences along with most-parsimonious VDJ recombination scenarios. A later analysis defined each TCR beta chain by its CDR3 amino acid sequence plus V-gene family, and excluded reads lacking a unique V-gene family. In a later analysis, approximately 590 highly shared, low-generation-probability nucleotide sequences were removed to address suspected cross-contamination and a sequencing artifact. A later analysis calculated a clonal expansion index for each public chain from normalized within-repertoire ranks of inferred template counts. Generation probabilities in a later analysis came from a VDJ recombination model fitted to out-of-frame rearrangements, and those results were checked against IGoR. Hypergeometric tests were used in a later analysis to score TCR-TCR, TCR-HLA and TCR-CMV co-occurrence, with a repertoire-size bias correction applied to the TCR pairs. False discovery rates were estimated in a later analysis by permuting HLA or CMV assignments 20 times. In a later analysis, co-occurring TCRs were grouped using DBSCAN, and TCRdist sequence similarity was added for clustering within HLA-allele-positive subsets. Repertoires with fewer than 30,000 or more than 120,000 public chains were left out of co-occurrence clustering, as were a handful of repertoires with anomalous nucleotide sharing. The immuneACCESS repertoire file appears here via TCRdb, limited to in-frame rearrangements. These files lack a portion of the clones; in checked studies, under half of the deficit traces to unresolved V genes, and the cause of the others is not known. V and J calls plus clone size are reproduced from that table; the DNA served to infer D and trimming. A total of 80,000 to 95,000 clones appear in this sample, about four fifths of them only once. Approximately 1.9% of the sample goes to the ten largest clones.

Its CDR3 holds 10 amino acids, cysteine through phenylalanine. Of the read, only the CDR3 DNA is kept; its 30 bases are in frame from base 1. V lost 6 bases and J lost 3 bases; the stretch between them is 3 bases long. Looking up the germline V gene yields CDR1 MDHEN and CDR2 SYDVKM. The clonotype comes from a woman in her 30s in good health and CMV-seronegative. The chain links TRBV28 with TRBJ2-7, with the identity of the D gene unclear. Sequenced sample: PBMCs. The DNA sequence is TGTGCCAGCAGCTACTACGAGCAGTACTTC. Protein translation: CASSYYEQYF.